What follows are 14 T cell receptor beta chains derived from one specimen sequenced in a study of blood T cell repertoires in COVID-19. The method was immunoSEQ multiplex PCR; TCRdb's version includes in-frame clones alone and lacks a portion of them. The data contain about 160,000 clones, 75% to 90% of them singletons. The sample consisted of PBMCs or T cells enriched from blood (not recorded which). The receptor set was obtained from a woman between 55 and 75 years old who had recovered from COVID-19.

In DNA, the CDR3 is TGTGCCAGCAGTTTCCGGACAGGGGGCCTTGGGGAGCAGTACTTC. It encodes CASSFRTGGLGEQYF. This chain connects TRBV27 to TRBJ2-7; 11 bases fit TRBD1. Losses at the gene ends were 3 bases for V and 7 bases for J; bases not matched to a gene: 8. Germline CDR1 and CDR2: MNHEY and SMNVEV (reference sequence). The CDR3 consists of 15 residues.

The chain's CDR3 is CASSPSYEQYF. The CDR3 DNA reads as TGTGCCAGCAGCCCTAGCTACGAGCAGTACTTC. The chain uses TRBV7-9 and TRBJ2-7, with D unresolved. The germline V gene has CDR1 SEHNR and CDR2 FQNEAQ (reference sequence). Deletions cut 5 bases from V and 3 bases from J, with 5 bases between. There are 11 residues in the CDR3.

As concerns this clone: One end of the junction does not line up with germline, which may come from a read error. The CDR3, as DNA: TGTGCCAGCAGCTTAGTGGTGACACCTAATTATGGCTACACCTTC. Residues: CASSLVVTPNYGYTF. The chain is built from TRBV7-9 and TRBJ1-2; D is undetermined. The germline V gene encodes CDR1 SEHNR and CDR2 FQNEAQ (reference sequence). The CDR3 extends over 15 amino acids. The entire variable domain, with the rest obtained from reference TRBV7-9 and TRBJ1-2, is as follows: DTGVSQNPRHKITKRGQNVTFRCDPISEHNRLYWYRQTLGQGPEFLTYFQNEAQLEKSRLLSDRFSAERPKGSFSTLEIQRTEQGDSAMYLCASSLVVTPNYGYTFGSGTRLTVV.

The rearrangement uses TRBV2 and TRBJ2-1, with 9 bases fitting TRBD1. The germline V gene has CDR1 SNHLY and CDR2 FYNNEI. The CDR3 has 16 residues. V shed 4 bases, J shed 2 bases, and the junction held 6 bases outside the gene matches. CDR3 nucleotide sequence: TGTGCCAGCAGTGTGAGAGACAGGGGGGCCTACAATGAGCAGTTCTTC. Amino acid sequence: CASSVRDRGAYNEQFF.

V usage is TRBV4-1 and J usage is TRBJ2-5, with a possible D match to TRBD2 (5 bases). CDR1 and CDR2 from the germline V gene are MGHRA and YSYEKL. The CDR3 is made up of 13 amino acids. The ends were cut back, 0 bases at V and 4 bases at J, with 6 bases in the middle. The CDR3 protein is CASSQEEGETQYF. The CDR3 DNA reads as TGCGCCAGCAGCCAAGAAGAGGGAGAGACCCAGTACTTC.

The V gene is TRBV27, the J gene TRBJ1-6; perhaps TRBD1 as D (6 bases). Trimming took off 2 bases at V and 10 bases at J, with 18 bases between the two ends. The CDR3 length is 16 residues. CDR1 is MNHEY and CDR2 is SMNVEV in the germline V gene (reference sequence). The CDR3 protein is CASSLPQGSGGSPLHF. Here the CDR3 DNA reads TGTGCCAGCAGTTTACCTCAGGGGTCGGGCGGATCACCCCTCCACTTT.

This chain links TRBV2 with TRBJ1-1; 7 bases agree with TRBD1. J gave up 2 bases and V 7 bases, and 4 bases lay outside the gene matches. This CDR3 is 13 amino acids long. From germline, CDR1 is SNHLY and CDR2 FYNNEI. CDR3 amino acids: CASNRQGNTEAFF. The CDR3 nucleotides read TGTGCCAGCAATAGACAGGGAAACACTGAAGCTTTCTTT.

Only a few counts were recorded for this clone. The chain uses TRBV7-9 and TRBJ2-5; D gene unclear. Deletions cut 5 bases from V and 4 bases from J, with 14 bases between. Germline values: CDR1 SEHNR, CDR2 FQNEAQ (reference sequence). CDR3 length: 14 amino acids. DNA of the CDR3: TGTGCCAGCAGCATTCATCTAGTAGCAGAGACCCAGTACTTC. Its protein is CASSIHLVAETQYF.

This chain joins TRBV6-5 and TRBJ1-2; 8 bases fit TRBD1. Germline CDR1 reads MNHEY; CDR2 reads SVGAGI. The ends lost 4 bases at V and 4 bases at J; junction bases unmatched: 8. The CDR3 contains 15 residues. CDR3 in amino acids: CASSSTDRALYGYTF. CDR3 sequence (DNA): TGTGCCAGCAGTTCTACGGACAGGGCACTCTATGGCTACACCTTC.

This clone was found a few times. CDR3 in DNA: TGCGCCAGCAGCTACACTAGCGGGGGTACGTACGAGCAGTACTTC. This codes for CASSYTSGGTYEQYF. The rearrangement joins TRBV5-1 to TRBJ2-7; 11 bases match TRBD2. There are 15 residues in the CDR3. V was pared by 3 bases and J by 4 bases, with 6 bases of the junction left unmatched. CDR1 and CDR2 (germline): SGHRS, YFSETQ.

The chain couples TRBV10-3 to TRBJ2-6; TRBD1 matches 9 bases. The germline CDR1 and CDR2 sequences are ENHRY and SYGVKD. The CDR3 has 17 residues. After removal of 7 bases from V and 1 base from J, the junction contained 8 bases not matched to a gene. This CDR3 reads CAINPGQGISGANVLTF. CDR3 coding DNA: TGTGCCATCAATCCGGGACAGGGAATTTCTGGGGCCAACGTCCTGACTTTC.

The gene calls are TRBV13 and TRBJ2-7; D is ambiguous. CDR3 length: 12 residues. Trimming removed 1 base at V and 5 bases at J, with 6 bases between. Per the germline V gene, CDR1 is PRHDT and CDR2 is FYEKMQ (reference sequence). CDR3 nucleotide sequence: TGTGCCAGCAGCTTAGCAATCCACGAGCAGTACTTC. Amino acid sequence: CASSLAIHEQYF. Full variable domain (rest looked up from reference TRBV13 and TRBJ2-7): AAGVIQSPRHLIKEKRETATLKCYPIPRHDTVYWYQQGPGQDPQFLISFYEKMQSDKGSIPDRFSAQQFSDYHSELNMSSLELGDSALYFCASSLAIHEQYFGPGTRLTVT.

The chain combines TRBV19 with TRBJ2-1; D not resolved. CDR1 and CDR2 (germline): LNHDA, SQIVND (reference sequence). V dropped 5 bases and J dropped 0 bases, with 11 bases sitting between them. This CDR3 has 15 residues. This CDR3 reads CASSALPSSYNEQFF. CDR3 DNA sequence: TGTGCCAGTAGTGCCCTCCCGAGCTCCTACAATGAGCAGTTCTTC.

This clone was seen more than once but under ten times. The J gene is TRBJ2-1, the V gene TRBV14; D uncertain. The germline V gene has CDR1 SGHDN and CDR2 FVKESK. With 3 bases removed from V and 7 bases from J, the gap between germline ends came to 10 bases. The CDR3 loop spans 13 amino acids. CDR3 in amino acids: CASSQNLGNEQFF. The CDR3 region has the DNA TGTGCCAGCAGCCAGAACCTAGGTAATGAGCAGTTCTTC. Combining the CDR3 with reference TRBV14 and TRBJ2-1 gives the whole variable domain EAGVTQFPSHSVIEKGQTVTLRCDPISGHDNLYWYRRVMGKEIKFLLHFVKESKQDESGMPNNRFLAERTGGTYSTLKVQPAELEDSGVYFCASSQNLGNEQFFGPGTRLTVL.